This T cell receptor beta chain was retrieved from a study of T cell responses to AZD1222 COVID-19 vaccine. Only in-frame clones appear in the TCRdb table, and some are missing; sequencing was by immunoSEQ multiplex PCR. The sample records 100,000 to 150,000 clones, roughly 93% being singletons. With respect to this clone: Its antigen is still unknown.

V lost 0 bases and J 8 bases, leaving 16 bases between the germline ends. CDR3 length: 16 residues. Study findings and constraints: Nearly half of spike-specific TCRs reportedly target unmutated variant regions.

The source material was peripheral blood, sampled 28 days after the second AZD1222 dose. The J gene is TRBJ1-4, the V gene TRBV23-1; possible D gene TRBD1, 6 bases. TRBV23-1 is known as an ORF, though its function is uncertain. The receptor was isolated from an adult who received the AZD1222 COVID-19 vaccine. Here the CDR3 DNA reads TGCGCCAGCAGTCAATCGAAGGGGGGTAATGACGAAAAACTGTTTTTT. Amino acid sequence: CASSQSKGGNDEKLFF.